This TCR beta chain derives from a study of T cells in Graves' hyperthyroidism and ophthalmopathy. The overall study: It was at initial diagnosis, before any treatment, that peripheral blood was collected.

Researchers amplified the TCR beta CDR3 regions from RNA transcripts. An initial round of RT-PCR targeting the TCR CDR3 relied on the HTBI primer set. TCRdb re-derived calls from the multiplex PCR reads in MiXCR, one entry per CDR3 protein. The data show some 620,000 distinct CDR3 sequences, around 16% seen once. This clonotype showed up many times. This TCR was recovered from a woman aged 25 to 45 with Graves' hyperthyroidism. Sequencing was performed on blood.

CDR3 amino acids: CASSRQGGAYEQYF. CDR3 bases: TGTGCCAGCAGTCGCCAGGGGGGGGCCTACGAGCAGTACTTC. The rearrangement joins TRBV12-3 or TRBV12-4 to TRBJ2-7; the D gene could be TRBD1 or TRBD2 (7 bases each). The CDR3 consists of 14 residues. Trimming removed 5 bases at V and 2 bases at J, with 13 bases between.